A selection of T cell receptor beta chains follows, all from one sample in a study of T-cell memory formation after mild COVID-19. TCRdb redid the calling of the 5' RACE reads with MiXCR, one entry per CDR3 protein. Among tens of thousands of distinct CDR3 sequences, 6% to 7.5% were seen once, and the ten largest hold under 0.85%. Input material: PBMCs or a T cell subset sorted from them (not recorded which). The origin of the receptors is an adult who had mild COVID-19 (a few samples of this study predate the infection). Cell type and time point are not known. Both conserved end residues are part of each CDR3. Each record gives: V gene, CDR3 length, D gene, J gene, clone size, CDR3 protein, CDR3 DNA. A D gene is named only where the DNA matches it firmly. A clone size is listed for some rows: how often the clone was seen (once, few, many), or a class if it is expanded.

TRBV24-1,14,NA,TRBJ2-2,many,CATSDVTETGELFF,TGTGCCACCAGTGATGTGACGGAGACCGGGGAGCTGTTTTTT
TRBV6-2/TRBV6-3,16,TRBD2,TRBJ2-1,NA,CASSYGASGGGNEQFF,TGTGCCAGCAGTTACGGAGCTAGCGGGGGTGGCAATGAGCAGTTCTTC
TRBV7-2,15,NA,TRBJ2-5,once,CASSLLSRARDGQYF,TGTGCCAGCAGCCTCCTTAGCCGGGCGCGAGATGGCCAGTACTTC
TRBV7-8,15,NA,TRBJ2-7,NA,CASSLISGGTYEQYF,TGTGCCAGCAGCTTAATTTCCGGGGGAACCTACGAGCAGTACTTC
TRBV24-1,14,TRBD1,TRBJ1-1,NA,CATSRTGSVTEAFF,TGTGCCACCAGTCGGACAGGGTCGGTCACTGAAGCTTTCTTT
TRBV30,13,NA,TRBJ1-5,NA,CAWSVSSNQPQHF,TGTGCCTGGAGTGTAAGTTCCAATCAGCCCCAGCATTTT
TRBV5-5,15,NA,TRBJ2-3,many,CASSLVGGSADTQYF,TGTGCCAGCAGCTTGGTAGGGGGGAGCGCAGATACGCAGTATTTT
TRBV7-2,15,TRBD1,TRBJ2-2,many,CASSYGTGTTGELFF,TGTGCCAGCAGCTACGGGACAGGGACTACCGGGGAGCTGTTTTTT
TRBV9,15,TRBD1,TRBJ2-3,few,CASSVVQGGTDTQYF,TGTGCCAGCAGCGTTGTTCAGGGGGGCACAGATACGCAGTATTTT
TRBV20-1,17,NA,TRBJ1-6,many,CSARVTGMSSYNSPLHF,TGCAGTGCTAGAGTAACAGGAATGAGCTCCTATAATTCACCCCTCCACTTT
TRBV6-6,15,NA,TRBJ1-6,many,CASSTSGAGNSPLHF,TGTGCCAGCAGCACCTCAGGGGCCGGCAATTCACCCCTCCACTTT
TRBV3-1,15,NA,TRBJ1-1,few,CASSQGGGVNTEAFF,TGTGCCAGCAGCCAAGGGGGGGGCGTGAACACTGAAGCTTTCTTT
TRBV12-3/TRBV12-4,12,NA,TRBJ2-1,many,CASRPSIAEQFF,TGTGCCAGCAGACCATCGATAGCGGAGCAGTTCTTC
TRBV10-3,14,NA,TRBJ2-2,many,CAISEGGHHGELFF,TGTGCCATCAGTGAGGGAGGACACCACGGGGAGCTGTTTTTT
TRBV5-1,15,TRBD2,TRBJ2-1,many,CASRVTSGGNNEQFF,TGCGCCAGCAGGGTGACTAGCGGGGGGAACAATGAGCAGTTCTTC
TRBV30,13,NA,TRBJ1-5,NA,CAWSVRENQPQHF,TGTGCCTGGAGTGTACGCGAAAATCAGCCCCAGCATTTT
TRBV6-2/TRBV6-3,18,TRBD2,TRBJ2-6,few,CASSYGSGRAFGANVLTF,TGTGCCAGCAGTTACGGTAGCGGGAGGGCATTTGGGGCCAACGTCCTGACTTTC
TRBV4-3,18,TRBD2,TRBJ2-5,NA,CASSRSLAGGPSGETQYF,TGCGCCAGCAGCCGATCACTAGCGGGAGGGCCCTCAGGAGAGACCCAGTACTTC
TRBV7-9,15,NA,TRBJ1-1,many,CASSPQGVPNTEAFF,TGTGCCAGCAGCCCCCAAGGGGTCCCGAACACTGAAGCTTTCTTT
TRBV5-1,13,NA,TRBJ2-5,many,CASSLGTRETQYF,TGCGCCAGCAGCCTGGGGACTCGGGAGACCCAGTACTTC